This T cell receptor beta chain was identified during a study of blood T cell repertoires in COVID-19. About the study: Italy, Spain and the United States were the sources of the convalescent and acute COVID-19 samples.

This clone was seen just once. Some clones are missing from TCRdb's copy, which holds only in-frame ones; the method was immunoSEQ multiplex PCR. The data show about 230,000 clones, with 84% seen just once and around 2.5% held by the top ten. The CDR3 has 14 amino acids. CDR1 is LNHNV and CDR2 is YYDKDF in the germline V gene (reference sequence). Trimming took 0 bases from V and 4 from J, leaving 10 bases between them. Specimen: peripheral blood. The clonotype comes from a man aged 40-49 years who had recovered from COVID-19. The V call is TRBV15, the J call TRBJ2-7, with D perhaps TRBD2 (5 bases). This CDR3 is CATSRDRREYEQYF. As DNA, the CDR3 is TGTGCCACCAGCAGAGACCGTCGGGAATACGAGCAGTACTTC.